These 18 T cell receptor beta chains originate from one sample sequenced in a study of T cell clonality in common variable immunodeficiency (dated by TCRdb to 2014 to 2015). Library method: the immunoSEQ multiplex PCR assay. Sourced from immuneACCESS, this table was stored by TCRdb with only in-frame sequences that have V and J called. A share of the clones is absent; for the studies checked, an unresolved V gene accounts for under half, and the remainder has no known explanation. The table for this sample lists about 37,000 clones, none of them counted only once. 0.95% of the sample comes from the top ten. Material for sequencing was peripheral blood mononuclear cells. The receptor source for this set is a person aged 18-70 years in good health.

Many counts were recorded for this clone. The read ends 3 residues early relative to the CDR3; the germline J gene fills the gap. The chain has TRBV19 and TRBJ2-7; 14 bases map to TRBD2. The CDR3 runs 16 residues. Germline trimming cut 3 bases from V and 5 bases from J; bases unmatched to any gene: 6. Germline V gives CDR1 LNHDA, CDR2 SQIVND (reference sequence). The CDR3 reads CASSIPGLAGENEQYF. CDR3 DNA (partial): TGTGCCAGTAGTATCCCGGGACTAGCGGGAGAGAACGAG.

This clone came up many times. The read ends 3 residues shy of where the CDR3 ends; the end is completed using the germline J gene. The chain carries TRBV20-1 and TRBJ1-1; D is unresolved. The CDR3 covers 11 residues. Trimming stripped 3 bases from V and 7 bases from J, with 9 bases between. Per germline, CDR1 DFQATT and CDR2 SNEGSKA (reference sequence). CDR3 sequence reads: CSASSRLEAFF. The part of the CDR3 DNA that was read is TGCAGTGCTAGTTCAAGACTTGAA.

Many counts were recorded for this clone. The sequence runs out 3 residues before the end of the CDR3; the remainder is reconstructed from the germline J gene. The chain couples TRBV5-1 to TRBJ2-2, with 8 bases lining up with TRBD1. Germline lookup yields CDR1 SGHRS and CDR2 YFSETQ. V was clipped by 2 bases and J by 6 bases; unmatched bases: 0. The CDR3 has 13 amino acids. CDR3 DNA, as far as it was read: TGCGCCAGCAGCTTACAGGGGGCCGGGGAG. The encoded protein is CASSLQGAGE. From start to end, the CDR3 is CASSLQGAGELFF. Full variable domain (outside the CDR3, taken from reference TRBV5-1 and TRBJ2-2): KAGVTQTPRYLIKTRGQQVTLSCSPISGHRSVSWYQQTPGQGLQFLFEYFSETQRNKGNFPGRFSGRQFSNSRSEMNVSTLELGDSALYLCASSLQGAGELFFGEGSRLTVL.

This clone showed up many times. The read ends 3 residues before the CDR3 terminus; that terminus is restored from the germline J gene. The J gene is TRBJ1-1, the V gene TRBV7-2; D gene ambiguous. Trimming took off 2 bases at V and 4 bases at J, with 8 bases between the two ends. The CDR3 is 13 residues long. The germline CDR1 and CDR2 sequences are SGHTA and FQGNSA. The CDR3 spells CASSLIQRTEAFF. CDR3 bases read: TGTGCCAGCAGCTTAATCCAGCGCACTGAA.

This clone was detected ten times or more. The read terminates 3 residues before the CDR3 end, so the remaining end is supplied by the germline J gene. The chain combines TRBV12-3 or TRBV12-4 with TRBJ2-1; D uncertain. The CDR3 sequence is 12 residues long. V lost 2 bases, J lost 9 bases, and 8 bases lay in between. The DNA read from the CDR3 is TGTGCCAGCAGTTTATCTAGTTTTGAG. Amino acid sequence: CASSLSSFE. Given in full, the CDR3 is CASSLSSFEQFF.

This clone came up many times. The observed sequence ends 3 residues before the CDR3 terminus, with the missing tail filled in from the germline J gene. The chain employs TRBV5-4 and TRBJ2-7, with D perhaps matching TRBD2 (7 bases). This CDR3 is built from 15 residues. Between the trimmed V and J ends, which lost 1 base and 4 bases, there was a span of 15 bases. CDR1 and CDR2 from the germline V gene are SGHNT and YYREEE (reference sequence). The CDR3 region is CASSLSGGAGYEQYF. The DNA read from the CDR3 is TGTGCCAGCAGCTTGTCGGGGGGCGCAGGGTACGAG. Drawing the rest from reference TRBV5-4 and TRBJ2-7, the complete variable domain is ETGVTQSPTHLIKTRGQQVTLRCSSQSGHNTVSWYQQALGQGPQFIFQYYREEENGRGNFPPRFSGLQFPNYSSELNVNALELDDSALYLCASSLSGGAGYEQYFGPGTRLTVT.

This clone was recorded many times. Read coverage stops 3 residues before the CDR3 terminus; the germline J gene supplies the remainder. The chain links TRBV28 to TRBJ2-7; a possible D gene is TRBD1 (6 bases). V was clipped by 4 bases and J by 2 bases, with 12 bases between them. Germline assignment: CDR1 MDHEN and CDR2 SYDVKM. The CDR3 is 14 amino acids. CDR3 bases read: TGTGCCAGCAGTTATCGGACAGCCACCTACGAG. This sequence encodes CASSYRTATYE. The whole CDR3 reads CASSYRTATYEQYF.

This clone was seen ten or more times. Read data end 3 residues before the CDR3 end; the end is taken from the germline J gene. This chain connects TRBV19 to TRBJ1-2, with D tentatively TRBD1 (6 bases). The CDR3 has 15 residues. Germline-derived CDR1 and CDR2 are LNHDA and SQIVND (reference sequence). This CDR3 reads CASISGHKGDNGYTF. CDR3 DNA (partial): TGTGCCAGTATCTCCGGCCATAAGGGGGACAACGGC.

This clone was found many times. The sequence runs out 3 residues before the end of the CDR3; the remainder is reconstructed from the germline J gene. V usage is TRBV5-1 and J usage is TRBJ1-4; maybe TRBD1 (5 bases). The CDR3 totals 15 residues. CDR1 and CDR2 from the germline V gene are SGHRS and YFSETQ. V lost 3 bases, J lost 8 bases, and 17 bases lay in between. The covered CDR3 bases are TGCGCCAGCAGCTACGGGAGGGGTTTGGAGGAAAAA. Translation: CASSYGRGLEEK. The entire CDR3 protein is CASSYGRGLEEKLFF. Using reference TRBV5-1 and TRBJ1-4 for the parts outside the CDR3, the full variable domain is KAGVTQTPRYLIKTRGQQVTLSCSPISGHRSVSWYQQTPGQGLQFLFEYFSETQRNKGNFPGRFSGRQFSNSRSEMNVSTLELGDSALYLCASSYGRGLEEKLFFGSGTQLSVL.

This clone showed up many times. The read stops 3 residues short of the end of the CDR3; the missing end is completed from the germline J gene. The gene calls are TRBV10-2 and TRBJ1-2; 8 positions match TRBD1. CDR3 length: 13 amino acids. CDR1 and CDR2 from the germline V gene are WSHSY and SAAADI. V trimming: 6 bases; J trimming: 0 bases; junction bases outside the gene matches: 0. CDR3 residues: CASRQGANYGYTF. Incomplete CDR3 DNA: TGCGCCAGCAGACAGGGGGCTAACTATGGC.

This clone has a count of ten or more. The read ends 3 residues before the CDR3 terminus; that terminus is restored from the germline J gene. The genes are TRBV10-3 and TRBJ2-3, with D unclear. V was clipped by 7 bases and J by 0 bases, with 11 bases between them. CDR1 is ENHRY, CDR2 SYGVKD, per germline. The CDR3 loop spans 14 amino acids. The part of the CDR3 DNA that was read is TGTGCCATCACCAGGAGTAAGAGCACAGATACG. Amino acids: CAITRSKSTDT. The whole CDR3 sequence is CAITRSKSTDTQYF.

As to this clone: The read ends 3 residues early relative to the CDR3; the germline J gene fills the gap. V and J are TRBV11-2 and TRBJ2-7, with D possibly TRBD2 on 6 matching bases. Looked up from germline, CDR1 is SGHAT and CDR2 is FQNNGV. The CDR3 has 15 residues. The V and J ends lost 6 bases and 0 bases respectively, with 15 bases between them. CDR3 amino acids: CASRRPGLGSYEQYF. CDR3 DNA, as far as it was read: TGTGCCAGCAGGCGACCGGGACTCGGCTCCTACGAG.

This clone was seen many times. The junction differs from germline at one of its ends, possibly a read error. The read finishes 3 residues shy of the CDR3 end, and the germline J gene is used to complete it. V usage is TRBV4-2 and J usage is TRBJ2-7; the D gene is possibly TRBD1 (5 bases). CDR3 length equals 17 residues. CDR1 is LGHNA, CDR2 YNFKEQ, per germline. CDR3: CASSQVLGARPSYEQYF. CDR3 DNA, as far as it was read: TGCGCCAGCAGCCAAGTGTTAGGGGCTAGACCCTCCTACGAG.

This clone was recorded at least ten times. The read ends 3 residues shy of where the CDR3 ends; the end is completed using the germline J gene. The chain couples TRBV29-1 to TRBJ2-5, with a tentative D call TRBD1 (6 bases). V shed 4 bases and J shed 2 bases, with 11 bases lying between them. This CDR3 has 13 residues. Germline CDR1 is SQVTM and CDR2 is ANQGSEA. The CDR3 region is CSVADRLQETQYF. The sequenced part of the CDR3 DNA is TGCAGCGTTGCCGACAGGCTGCAAGAGACC.

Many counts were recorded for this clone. CDR3 protein: CASSFRGADTEAFF. The DNA read from the CDR3 is TGTGCCAGCAGCTTTCGGGGAGCGGACACTGAA. The gene calls are TRBV5-5 and TRBJ1-1; no reliable D call. The CDR3 end lies 3 residues beyond the end of the read and is filled in from the germline J gene. Trimming removed 2 bases from V and 3 bases from J, with 11 bases in between. Looked up from germline, CDR1 is SGHKS and CDR2 is YYEKEE (reference sequence). The CDR3 has 14 residues. Supplemented by reference TRBV5-5 and TRBJ1-1, the full variable domain reads DAGVTQSPTHLIKTRGQQVTLRCSPISGHKSVSWYQQVLGQGPQFIFQYYEKEERGRGNFPDRFSARQFPNYSSELNVNALLLGDSALYLCASSFRGADTEAFFGQGTRLTVV.

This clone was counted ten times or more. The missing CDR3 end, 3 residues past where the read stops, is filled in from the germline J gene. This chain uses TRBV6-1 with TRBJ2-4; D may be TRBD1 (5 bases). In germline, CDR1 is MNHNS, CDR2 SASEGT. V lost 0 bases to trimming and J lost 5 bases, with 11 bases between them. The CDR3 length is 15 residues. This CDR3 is CASSEAAVGQNIQYF. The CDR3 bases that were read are TGTGCCAGCAGTGAAGCCGCCGTGGGGCAAAACATT.

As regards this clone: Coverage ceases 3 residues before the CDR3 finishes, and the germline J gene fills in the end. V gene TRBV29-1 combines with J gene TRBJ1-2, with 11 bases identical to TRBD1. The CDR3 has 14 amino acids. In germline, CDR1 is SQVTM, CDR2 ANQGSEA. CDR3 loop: CSAGTGGVHNDYTF. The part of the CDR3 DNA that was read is TGCAGCGCCGGGACAGGGGGTGTCCACAATGAC.

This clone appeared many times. The CDR3 region is CASSYPDFTEAFF. The part of the CDR3 DNA that was read is TGTGCCAGCAGTTACCCGGACTTCACTGAA. The V and J genes are TRBV6-2 or TRBV6-3 and TRBJ1-1; D gene ambiguous. The missing CDR3 end, 3 residues past where the read stops, is filled in from the germline J gene. V lost 2 bases and J lost 4, with 8 bases in between. This CDR3 comprises 13 residues. CDR1 is MNHEY and CDR2 is SVGEGT in the germline V gene.